Listed below are T cell receptor beta chains from one sample, sequenced in a study of regulatory T cells in long-lasting Graves disease. TCRdb analysed the multiplex PCR reads with MiXCR anew, one entry per CDR3 protein. Found here are hundreds of thousands of distinct CDR3 sequences, 16% of them singletons; the top ten hold approximately 18%. These records were also assigned to another study, of T cells in Graves' hyperthyroidism and ophthalmopathy.

Sequences were derived from peripheral blood mononuclear cells (PBMCs), sampled at new diagnosis, from a patient treated with antithyroid drugs. These TCRs come from a woman in her 30s with Graves disease. CDR3s include the opening cysteine and the closing phenylalanine or tryptophan. A D gene is named only where the DNA matches it firmly. Not every row has a clone size; where given, it reads once, few, many or a size class.

cdr3_nt: TGTGCCAGTGACCGGGGGACTAGCGGAGACAATGAGCAGTTCTTC
cdr3_aa: CASDRGTSGDNEQFF
j_call: TRBJ2-1
v_call: TRBV28
clone_size: many
d_call: TRBD2

cdr3_nt: TGCAGTGCTATCCTGGCTAGCGGGAAGGAGACCCAGTACTTC
cdr3_aa: CSAILASGKETQYF
j_call: TRBJ2-5
v_call: TRBV20-1
clone_size: many
d_call: TRBD2

cdr3_nt: TGTGCCAGCAGCTTAGGCAGAGGGCAAGAGACCCAGTACTTC
cdr3_aa: CASSLGRGQETQYF
j_call: TRBJ2-5
v_call: TRBV13
clone_size: many
d_call: NA

cdr3_nt: TGTGCCAGCAGCCAGTTAGGGAACACCGGGGAGCTGTTTTTT
cdr3_aa: CASSQLGNTGELFF
j_call: TRBJ2-2
v_call: TRBV3-1
clone_size: many
d_call: NA

cdr3_nt: TGTGCCAGCAACTTAACCCTAGCGGGTAAATCAGATACGCAGTATTTT
cdr3_aa: CASNLTLAGKSDTQYF
j_call: TRBJ2-3
v_call: TRBV7-2
clone_size: NA
d_call: TRBD2

cdr3_nt: TGTGCCAGCAGCTTATCGGGGGCCTTCTCTGGGGCCAACGTCCTGACTTTC
cdr3_aa: CASSLSGAFSGANVLTF
j_call: TRBJ2-6
v_call: TRBV7-3
clone_size: NA
d_call: NA

cdr3_nt: TGTGCCAGCAGTTTGGGTCTTGGAAGGTGGGGAGTTGGACTAGCGGGTTCCCTTGAAGCTTTCTTT
cdr3_aa: CASSLGLGRWGVGLAGSLEAFF
j_call: TRBJ1-1
v_call: TRBV28
clone_size: NA
d_call: NA

cdr3_nt: TGTGCCTGGGTCCACGACAGTGGTTGGCCCCGCTATGGCTACACCTTC
cdr3_aa: CAWVHDSGWPRYGYTF
j_call: TRBJ1-2
v_call: TRBV30
clone_size: many
d_call: NA

cdr3_nt: TGTGCCACCGAGGCGGGAGGTCTCACCGGGGAGCTGTTTTTT
cdr3_aa: CATEAGGLTGELFF
j_call: TRBJ2-2
v_call: TRBV24-1
clone_size: NA
d_call: TRBD2

cdr3_nt: TGCAGTGCTAGTGAAGGGCGAGAGACCCAGTACTTC
cdr3_aa: CSASEGRETQYF
j_call: TRBJ2-5
v_call: TRBV20-1
clone_size: many
d_call: NA

cdr3_nt: TGTGCCAGCAGCTTACGACAGGGGCAAGCTAACTATGGCTACACCTTC
cdr3_aa: CASSLRQGQANYGYTF
j_call: TRBJ1-2
v_call: TRBV7-6
clone_size: few
d_call: TRBD1

cdr3_nt: TGTGCCAGCAGCCCCGGGACTAGCGGGACTAGAGATACGCAGTATTTT
cdr3_aa: CASSPGTSGTRDTQYF
j_call: TRBJ2-3
v_call: TRBV7-9
clone_size: NA
d_call: TRBD2

cdr3_nt: TGTGCCAGCAGTTTAGAGGCTAGAGGTTACTACAATGAGCAGTTCTTC
cdr3_aa: CASSLEARGYYNEQFF
j_call: TRBJ2-1
v_call: TRBV28
clone_size: many
d_call: NA

cdr3_nt: TGTGCCAGCAGTCCCTCAGGTTATGGCTACACCTTC
cdr3_aa: CASSPSGYGYTF
j_call: TRBJ1-2
v_call: TRBV2
clone_size: many
d_call: NA

cdr3_nt: TGTGCCAGCAGCTCCCGGACAGGGGGCGCCTACGAGCAGTACTTC
cdr3_aa: CASSSRTGGAYEQYF
j_call: TRBJ2-7
v_call: TRBV7-2
clone_size: many
d_call: TRBD1

cdr3_nt: TGTGCCAGTAGTATTACCGGACTAGCACGAAATGAGCAGTTCTTC
cdr3_aa: CASSITGLARNEQFF
j_call: TRBJ2-1
v_call: TRBV19
clone_size: few
d_call: TRBD2

cdr3_nt: TGTGCCAGCAGCGTAGGCGCTAGCGGGAGCCAGGGGGGGACCCAGTACTTC
cdr3_aa: CASSVGASGSQGGTQYF
j_call: TRBJ2-5
v_call: TRBV9
clone_size: NA
d_call: TRBD2

cdr3_nt: TGTGCAGCCGATGGAGCCGCCCCCTATGGCTACACCTTC
cdr3_aa: CAADGAAPYGYTF
j_call: TRBJ1-2
v_call: TRBV7-9
clone_size: many
d_call: NA

cdr3_nt: TGTGCCAGCATCCCTTCGAGGTTTGGAGGGAGCGGCGGTAACGGGAGGCTTTCCAATGAGCAGTTCTTC
cdr3_aa: CASIPSRFGGSGGNGRLSNEQFF
j_call: TRBJ2-1
v_call: TRBV5-4
clone_size: NA
d_call: TRBD2

cdr3_nt: TGTGCCAGCTCAGCTAGCGGAGCTACCTACGAGCAGTACTTC
cdr3_aa: CASSASGATYEQYF
j_call: TRBJ2-7
v_call: TRBV18
clone_size: NA
d_call: TRBD2

cdr3_nt: TGTGCCTACCAGACAGGGGCTAATGAAAAACTGTTTTTT
cdr3_aa: CAYQTGANEKLFF
j_call: TRBJ1-4
v_call: TRBV30
clone_size: many
d_call: TRBD1

cdr3_nt: TGTGCCAGCAGCATTGGACAGGGGACAGGAAACACCATATATTTT
cdr3_aa: CASSIGQGTGNTIYF
j_call: TRBJ1-3
v_call: TRBV9
clone_size: few
d_call: TRBD1

cdr3_nt: TGCAGTGCTTCCCCGGACCGGGACAATTTATACAATGAGCAGTTCTTC
cdr3_aa: CSASPDRDNLYNEQFF
j_call: TRBJ2-1
v_call: TRBV20-1
clone_size: NA
d_call: NA

cdr3_nt: TGCAGTGCTATCCAAACGGAAAAATTCACAGATACGCAGTATTTT
cdr3_aa: CSAIQTEKFTDTQYF
j_call: TRBJ2-3
v_call: TRBV20-1
clone_size: few
d_call: NA

cdr3_nt: TGTGCCAGCAGTTTGGGACTATCATTCAGTGAGCAGTTCTTC
cdr3_aa: CASSLGLSFSEQFF
j_call: TRBJ2-1
v_call: TRBV27
clone_size: NA
d_call: TRBD2

cdr3_nt: TGTGCCAGCAGCTTAACGGCGACTAGCGGGAATAAAGACAATGAGCAGTTCTTC
cdr3_aa: CASSLTATSGNKDNEQFF
j_call: TRBJ2-1
v_call: TRBV7-3
clone_size: NA
d_call: TRBD2

cdr3_nt: TGTGCCTGGAATTACGGGTTGGGTGAAAAACTGTTTTTT
cdr3_aa: CAWNYGLGEKLFF
j_call: TRBJ1-4
v_call: TRBV30
clone_size: NA
d_call: NA

cdr3_nt: TGTGCCAGTAGTATTTTAACGAGCAATCAGCCCCAGCATTTT
cdr3_aa: CASSILTSNQPQHF
j_call: TRBJ1-5
v_call: TRBV19
clone_size: NA
d_call: NA

cdr3_nt: TGCAGCGTTGACAGTAACACTGAAGCTTTCTTT
cdr3_aa: CSVDSNTEAFF
j_call: TRBJ1-1
v_call: TRBV29-1
clone_size: many
d_call: NA

cdr3_nt: TGTGCCACCAGCAGAGAGGTAGCGGGAGGGCTAGAGCAGTACTTC
cdr3_aa: CATSREVAGGLEQYF
j_call: TRBJ2-7
v_call: TRBV15
clone_size: many
d_call: TRBD2

cdr3_nt: TGTGCCAGCAGTCTTATAGTGAACACTGAAGCTTTCTTT
cdr3_aa: CASSLIVNTEAFF
j_call: TRBJ1-1
v_call: TRBV2
clone_size: many
d_call: NA

cdr3_nt: TGCAGTGCTAGCCGCCGATTACCGGGGGGCATGGAGACCCAGTACTTC
cdr3_aa: CSASRRLPGGMETQYF
j_call: TRBJ2-5
v_call: TRBV20-1
clone_size: few
d_call: NA

cdr3_nt: TGCGCCAGCAGCTTGGGAACTTCCCTTGAAGCTTTCTTT
cdr3_aa: CASSLGTSLEAFF
j_call: TRBJ1-1
v_call: TRBV5-1
clone_size: NA
d_call: NA